This T cell receptor beta chain was recorded in a study of blood T cell repertoires in COVID-19. Study overall: The cDNA or gDNA used as material had been derived from T cells, B-cell-depleted T cells, or PBMCs.

Profiled with immunoSEQ multiplex PCR; TCRdb holds only in-frame clones, not every one. The sample includes some 180,000 clones, about 76% of them seen just once. This clonotype originated in a woman in her thirties or forties with COVID-19, enrolled during active disease. Sequenced: peripheral blood.

CDR3 protein: CASSIQGLGQPQHF. In nucleotides, the CDR3 is TGTGCCAGTAGTATACAGGGGCTGGGACAGCCCCAGCATTTT. The chain recombines TRBV19 with TRBJ1-5; D is perhaps TRBD1 (6 bases). The CDR3 has 14 residues. Trimming removed 2 bases from V and 7 bases from J, with 12 bases in between. CDR1 LNHDA and CDR2 SQIVND come from the germline V gene (reference sequence). Full variable domain (missing parts from reference TRBV19 and TRBJ1-5): DGGITQSPKYLFRKEGQNVTLSCEQNLNHDAMYWYRQDPGQGLRLIYYSQIVNDFQKGDIAEGYSVSREKKESFPLTVTSAQKNPTAFYLCASSIQGLGQPQHFGDGTRLSIL.